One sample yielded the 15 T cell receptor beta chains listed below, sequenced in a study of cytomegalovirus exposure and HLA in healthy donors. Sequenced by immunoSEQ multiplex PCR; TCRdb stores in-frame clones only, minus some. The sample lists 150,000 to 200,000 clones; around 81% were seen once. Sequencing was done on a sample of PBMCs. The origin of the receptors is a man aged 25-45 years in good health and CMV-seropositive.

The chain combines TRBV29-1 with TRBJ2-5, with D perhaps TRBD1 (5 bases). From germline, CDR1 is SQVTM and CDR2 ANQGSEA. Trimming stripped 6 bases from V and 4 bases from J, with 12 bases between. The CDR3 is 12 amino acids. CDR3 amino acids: CSVDTEAETQYF. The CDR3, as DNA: TGCAGCGTGGACACAGAGGCAGAGACCCAGTACTTC.

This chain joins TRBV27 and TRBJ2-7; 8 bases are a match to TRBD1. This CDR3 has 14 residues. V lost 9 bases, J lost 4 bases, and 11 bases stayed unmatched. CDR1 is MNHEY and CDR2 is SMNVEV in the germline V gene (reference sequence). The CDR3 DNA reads TGTGCCAGTTCGTACTCAGGGGGCATTTACGAGCAGTACTTC. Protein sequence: CASSYSGGIYEQYF.

The CDR3 sequence is CASSIGGGTEAFF. In DNA, the CDR3 is TGTGCCAGTAGTATCGGGGGGGGAACTGAAGCTTTCTTT. The chain combines TRBV19 with TRBJ1-1; D perhaps matches TRBD1 (5 bases). The V end lost 3 bases, the J end lost 5 bases, and 10 bases lay between the germline ends. The length of the CDR3 is 13 residues. The V gene's germline CDR1 is LNHDA and CDR2 SQIVND (reference sequence).

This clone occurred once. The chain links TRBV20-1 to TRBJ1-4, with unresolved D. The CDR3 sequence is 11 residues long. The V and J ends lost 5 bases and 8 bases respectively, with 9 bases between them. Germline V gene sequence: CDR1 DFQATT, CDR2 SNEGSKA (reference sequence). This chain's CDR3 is CSAAPGEKLFF. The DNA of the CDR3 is TGCAGTGCTGCCCCGGGGGAAAAACTGTTTTTT.

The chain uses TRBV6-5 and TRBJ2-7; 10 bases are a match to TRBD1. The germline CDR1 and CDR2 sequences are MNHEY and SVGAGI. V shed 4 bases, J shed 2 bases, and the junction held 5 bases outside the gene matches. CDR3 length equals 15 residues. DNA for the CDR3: TGTGCCAGCAGTTGGGGACAGGGGCGGACCTACGAGCAGTACTTC. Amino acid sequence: CASSWGQGRTYEQYF.

This CDR3 reads CASSPGREGLADTQYF. CDR3 in DNA: TGTGCCAGCAGCCCGGGGCGGGAGGGGTTGGCAGATACGCAGTATTTT. The V call is TRBV5-6, the J call TRBJ2-3, with TRBD2 matching 9 bases. CDR3 length equals 16 residues. CDR1 and CDR2 (germline): SGHDT, YYEEEE. J lost 4 bases, V lost 4 bases, and 10 bases had no gene match.

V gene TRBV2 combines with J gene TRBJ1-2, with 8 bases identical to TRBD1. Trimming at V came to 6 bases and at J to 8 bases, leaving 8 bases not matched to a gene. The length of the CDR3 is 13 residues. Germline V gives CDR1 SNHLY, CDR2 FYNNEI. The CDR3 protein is CASSPGTGRGYTF. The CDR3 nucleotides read TGTGCCAGCAGCCCCGGGACAGGTCGCGGCTACACCTTC.

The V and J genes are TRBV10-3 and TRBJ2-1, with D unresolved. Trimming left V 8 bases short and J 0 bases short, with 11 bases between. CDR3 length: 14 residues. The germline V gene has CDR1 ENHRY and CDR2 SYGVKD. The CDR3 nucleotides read TGTGCCATCCTCTTCTCGAGCTCCTACAATGAGCAGTTCTTC. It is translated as CAILFSSSYNEQFF.

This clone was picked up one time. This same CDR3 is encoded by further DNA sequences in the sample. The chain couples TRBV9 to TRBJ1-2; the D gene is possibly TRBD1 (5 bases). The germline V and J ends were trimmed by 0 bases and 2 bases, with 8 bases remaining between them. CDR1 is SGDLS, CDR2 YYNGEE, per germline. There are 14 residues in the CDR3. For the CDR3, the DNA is TGTGCCAGCAGCGTAGGGGGGGGAAACTATGGCTACACCTTC. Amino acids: CASSVGGGNYGYTF.

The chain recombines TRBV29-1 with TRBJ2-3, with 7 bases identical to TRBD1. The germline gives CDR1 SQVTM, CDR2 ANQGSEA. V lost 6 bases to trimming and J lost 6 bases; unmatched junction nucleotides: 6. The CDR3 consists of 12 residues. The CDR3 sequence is CSVSTGSDTQYF. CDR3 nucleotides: TGCAGCGTCTCGACAGGGTCTGATACGCAGTATTTT.

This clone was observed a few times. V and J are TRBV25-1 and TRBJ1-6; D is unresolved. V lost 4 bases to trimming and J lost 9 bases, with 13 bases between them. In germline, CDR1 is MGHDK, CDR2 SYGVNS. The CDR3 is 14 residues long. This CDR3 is CASSGHPVPSPLHF. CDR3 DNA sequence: TGTGCCAGCAGTGGACACCCTGTCCCTTCACCCCTCCACTTT.

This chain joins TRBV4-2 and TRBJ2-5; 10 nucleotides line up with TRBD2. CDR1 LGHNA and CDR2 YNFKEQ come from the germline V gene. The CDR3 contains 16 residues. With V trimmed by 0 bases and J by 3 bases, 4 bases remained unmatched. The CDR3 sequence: CASSQDLAGDEETQYF. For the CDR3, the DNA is TGTGCCAGCAGCCAAGACCTAGCGGGGGATGAAGAGACCCAGTACTTC.

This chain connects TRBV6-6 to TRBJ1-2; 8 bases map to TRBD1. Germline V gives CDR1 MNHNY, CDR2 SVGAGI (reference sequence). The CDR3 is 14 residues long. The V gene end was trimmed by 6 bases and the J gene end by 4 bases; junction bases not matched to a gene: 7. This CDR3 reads CASRSSGGSYGYTF. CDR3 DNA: TGTGCCAGCAGGTCCTCAGGGGGCTCCTATGGCTACACCTTC.

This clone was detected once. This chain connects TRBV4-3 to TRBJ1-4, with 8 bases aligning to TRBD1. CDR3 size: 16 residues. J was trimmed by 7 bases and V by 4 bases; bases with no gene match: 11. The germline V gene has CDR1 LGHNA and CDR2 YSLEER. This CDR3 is CASSRQTDRGGEKLFF. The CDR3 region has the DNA TGCGCCAGCAGCCGACAAACCGACAGGGGAGGTGAAAAACTGTTTTTT.

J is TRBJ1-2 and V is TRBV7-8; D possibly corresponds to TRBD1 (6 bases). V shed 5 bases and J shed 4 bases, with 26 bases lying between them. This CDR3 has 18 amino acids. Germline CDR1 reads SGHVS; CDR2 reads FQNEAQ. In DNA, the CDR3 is TGTGCCAGCAGCCCCTTAGGAGGGGGGGACTCTGTGGGCTATGGCTACACCTTC. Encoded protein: CASSPLGGGDSVGYGYTF. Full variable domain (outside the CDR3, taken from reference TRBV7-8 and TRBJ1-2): GAGVSQSPRYKVAKRGQDVALRCDPISGHVSLFWYQQALGQGPEFLTYFQNEAQLDKSGLPSDRFFAERPEGSVSTLKIQRTQQEDSAVYLCASSPLGGGDSVGYGYTFGSGTRLTVV.